One T cell receptor beta chain is described in this entry. One end of the junction fails to match germline, which may point to a read error. This sample is drawn from a study of T cells in Graves' hyperthyroidism and ophthalmopathy. The CDR3 has 16 residues. Germline assignment: CDR1 SEHNR and CDR2 FQNEAQ (reference sequence). Amplification targeted TCR beta CDR3 regions from RNA transcripts. First-round RT-PCR with HTBI primers amplified the TCR CDR3 region. MiXCR, applied by TCRdb to the multiplex PCR reads, yields one record per CDR3 protein. The sample shows roughly 740,000 distinct CDR3 sequences, 16% of them seen only once. Lactation, pregnancy, other autoimmune disease or uncontrolled infection excluded patients.

Input material: blood. The receptor was derived from a man younger than 35 with Graves' hyperthyroidism. The chain uses TRBV7-9 and TRBJ2-7; 13 positions agree with TRBD2. CDR3 sequence reads: CASSPLGLAGEDERYF. DNA of the CDR3: TGTGCCAGCAGCCCCCTAGGACTAGCGGGAGAGGACGAGCGGTACTTC.